A selection of T cell receptor beta chains follows, all from one sample in a study of identical twins. One entry per CDR3 protein, called by TCRdb with MiXCR from the 5' RACE reads. Here the sample spans approximately 220,000 distinct CDR3 sequences, more than 6.5% being singletons. This sample was also put to use in a study of yellow fever vaccine responses in identical twins.

Sequenced sample: memory (CD45RO+) T cells sorted from blood. These receptors originate from a woman between 18 and 29 years old in good health. Each CDR3 is given with its conserved first and last residue. D genes are given only for firm matches. Clone size is not always given. Where it is, it says once, few, many or a class for expanded clones.

v_call: TRBV29-1; j_call: TRBJ2-3; d_call: TRBD2; clone_size: many; cdr3_aa: CSAKGLAESTDTQYF; cdr3_nt: TGCAGCGCCAAGGGACTAGCGGAGAGCACAGATACGCAGTATTTT
v_call: TRBV27; j_call: TRBJ2-5; d_call: -; clone_size: many; cdr3_aa: CASSRTDASTETQYF; cdr3_nt: TGTGCCAGCAGCCGGACGGACGCAAGCACAGAGACCCAGTACTTC
v_call: TRBV9; j_call: TRBJ2-7; d_call: TRBD2; clone_size: -; cdr3_aa: CASSVGLAGGTSYEQYF; cdr3_nt: TGTGCCAGCAGCGTGGGACTAGCGGGAGGGACCTCCTACGAGCAGTACTTC
v_call: TRBV2; j_call: TRBJ1-1; d_call: -; clone_size: -; cdr3_aa: CASSDPGSNTEAFF; cdr3_nt: TGTGCCAGCAGTGACCCAGGGTCGAACACTGAAGCTTTCTTT
v_call: TRBV20-1; j_call: TRBJ2-1; d_call: TRBD2; clone_size: many; cdr3_aa: CSAEPEGLAGVNEQFF; cdr3_nt: TGCAGTGCCGAGCCTGAGGGGCTAGCGGGAGTTAATGAGCAGTTCTTC
v_call: TRBV27; j_call: TRBJ2-5; d_call: TRBD2; clone_size: few; cdr3_aa: CASSLSSGTSSETQYF; cdr3_nt: TGTGCCAGCAGTCTATCCTCCGGGACTAGCAGCGAGACCCAGTACTTC
v_call: TRBV6-1; j_call: TRBJ1-1; d_call: -; clone_size: many; cdr3_aa: CASRAQTGTPNTEAFF; cdr3_nt: TGTGCCAGCAGAGCACAGACAGGAACTCCCAACACTGAAGCTTTCTTT
v_call: TRBV2; j_call: TRBJ2-3; d_call: -; clone_size: few; cdr3_aa: CASSETGWGDTQYF; cdr3_nt: TGTGCCAGCAGTGAAACAGGGTGGGGAGATACGCAGTATTTT
v_call: TRBV25-1; j_call: TRBJ2-6; d_call: -; clone_size: -; cdr3_aa: CASSEYTPGRFSGANVLTF; cdr3_nt: TGTGCCAGCAGTGAATATACCCCGGGACGGTTCTCTGGGGCCAACGTCCTGACTTTC
v_call: TRBV20-1; j_call: TRBJ2-7; d_call: TRBD1; clone_size: once; cdr3_aa: CSAAQGAYEQYF; cdr3_nt: TGCAGTGCTGCGCAGGGGGCCTACGAGCAGTACTTC
v_call: TRBV7-8; j_call: TRBJ1-5; d_call: TRBD1; clone_size: -; cdr3_aa: CASRLETPGQGMVSNQPQHF; cdr3_nt: TGTGCCAGCAGGCTAGAGACTCCGGGACAGGGTATGGTAAGCAATCAGCCCCAGCATTTT
v_call: TRBV6-1; j_call: TRBJ2-3; d_call: TRBD2; clone_size: -; cdr3_aa: CASKPTSGSTDTQYF; cdr3_nt: TGTGCCAGCAAACCGACTAGCGGGAGCACAGATACGCAGTATTTT
v_call: TRBV3-1; j_call: TRBJ1-5; d_call: -; clone_size: few; cdr3_aa: CASSQEIGVNQPQHF; cdr3_nt: TGTGCCAGCAGCCAAGAGATCGGGGTCAATCAGCCCCAGCATTTT
v_call: TRBV5-1; j_call: TRBJ2-5; d_call: -; clone_size: few; cdr3_aa: CASRLGSGETQYF; cdr3_nt: TGCGCCAGCCGCCTGGGGTCGGGGGAGACCCAGTACTTC
v_call: TRBV18; j_call: TRBJ1-6; d_call: -; clone_size: -; cdr3_aa: CASSPAAPNSPLHF; cdr3_nt: TGTGCCAGCTCACCCGCGGCCCCCAATTCACCCCTCCACTTT
v_call: TRBV12-3/TRBV12-4; j_call: TRBJ1-6; d_call: -; clone_size: -; cdr3_aa: CASKQGNSPLHF; cdr3_nt: TGTGCCAGCAAGCAGGGGAATTCACCCCTCCACTTT
v_call: TRBV5-6; j_call: TRBJ2-7; d_call: -; clone_size: -; cdr3_aa: CASSSVARTYEQYF; cdr3_nt: TGTGCCAGCAGCTCCGTAGCGAGGACCTACGAGCAGTACTTC
v_call: TRBV6-1; j_call: TRBJ1-2; d_call: TRBD1; clone_size: -; cdr3_aa: CASSQGAPNYGYTF; cdr3_nt: TGTGCCAGCAGCCAGGGGGCGCCTAACTATGGCTACACCTTC
v_call: TRBV14; j_call: TRBJ2-1; d_call: -; clone_size: -; cdr3_aa: CASSQSQRAASYNEQFF; cdr3_nt: TGTGCCAGCAGCCAATCTCAACGGGCAGCAAGCTACAATGAGCAGTTCTTC
v_call: TRBV29-1; j_call: TRBJ2-6; d_call: TRBD1; clone_size: many; cdr3_aa: CSVGTGTSGANVLTF; cdr3_nt: TGCAGCGTTGGGACAGGGACCTCTGGGGCCAACGTCCTGACTTTC
v_call: TRBV29-1; j_call: TRBJ1-4; d_call: -; clone_size: many; cdr3_aa: CSVQPPGNEKLFF; cdr3_nt: TGCAGCGTGCAACCCCCAGGGAATGAAAAACTGTTTTTT
v_call: TRBV7-2; j_call: TRBJ2-7; d_call: TRBD2; clone_size: few; cdr3_aa: CASSRPGLDVYEQYF; cdr3_nt: TGTGCCAGCAGCAGGCCGGGACTAGATGTTTACGAGCAGTACTTC
v_call: TRBV20-1; j_call: TRBJ2-2; d_call: -; clone_size: -; cdr3_aa: CSARRDLGRRNTGELFF; cdr3_nt: TGCAGTGCTAGACGGGACTTGGGACGTAGGAACACCGGGGAGCTGTTTTTT
v_call: TRBV5-5; j_call: TRBJ1-4; d_call: -; clone_size: few; cdr3_aa: CASSLGDGATNEKLFF; cdr3_nt: TGTGCCAGCAGCTTGGGGGACGGTGCAACTAATGAAAAACTGTTTTTT
v_call: TRBV25-1; j_call: TRBJ2-3; d_call: -; clone_size: few; cdr3_aa: CASSSAELTDTQYF; cdr3_nt: TGTGCCAGCAGTTCAGCGGAACTCACAGATACGCAGTATTTT
v_call: TRBV20-1; j_call: TRBJ2-1; d_call: -; clone_size: -; cdr3_aa: CSAPRSRGLRSGGEQFF; cdr3_nt: TGCAGTGCCCCGAGGAGTCGGGGACTGCGGTCTGGGGGTGAGCAGTTCTTC
v_call: TRBV12-3/TRBV12-4; j_call: TRBJ2-7; d_call: -; clone_size: -; cdr3_aa: CASSWNSRGSYEQYF; cdr3_nt: TGTGCCAGCAGTTGGAATTCCAGGGGCTCCTACGAGCAGTACTTC
v_call: TRBV11-3; j_call: TRBJ2-7; d_call: TRBD1; clone_size: many; cdr3_aa: CASTLTIGQAYEQYF; cdr3_nt: TGTGCCAGCACCCTGACTATTGGACAGGCCTACGAGCAGTACTTC
v_call: TRBV25-1; j_call: TRBJ1-1; d_call: -; clone_size: -; cdr3_aa: CASRDPRRPSSEAFF; cdr3_nt: TGTGCCAGCAGAGATCCCCGGAGGCCCTCCAGTGAAGCTTTCTTT
v_call: TRBV3-1; j_call: TRBJ2-4; d_call: TRBD1; clone_size: -; cdr3_aa: CASSPLGQGSIQYF; cdr3_nt: TGTGCCAGCAGCCCACTAGGACAGGGAAGCATTCAGTACTTC
v_call: TRBV29-1; j_call: TRBJ2-5; d_call: TRBD2; clone_size: few; cdr3_aa: CSVDGSGVETQYF; cdr3_nt: TGCAGCGTTGATGGTAGCGGGGTAGAGACCCAGTACTTC
v_call: TRBV7-2; j_call: TRBJ2-2; d_call: -; clone_size: many; cdr3_aa: CASSLLGVAGELFF; cdr3_nt: TGTGCCAGCAGCTTATTAGGGGTAGCCGGGGAGCTGTTTTTT
v_call: TRBV20-1; j_call: TRBJ2-4; d_call: -; clone_size: -; cdr3_aa: CSARGGLGKNIQYF; cdr3_nt: TGCAGTGCTAGAGGCGGACTTGGCAAAAACATTCAGTACTTC
v_call: TRBV6-1; j_call: TRBJ1-2; d_call: -; clone_size: -; cdr3_aa: CASSDPFRGYGYTF; cdr3_nt: TGTGCCAGCAGTGATCCCTTCCGGGGCTATGGCTACACCTTC
v_call: TRBV7-9; j_call: TRBJ1-2; d_call: -; clone_size: many; cdr3_aa: CASSLAGAHGYTF; cdr3_nt: TGTGCCAGCAGCTTAGCAGGGGCTCATGGCTACACCTTC
v_call: TRBV5-1; j_call: TRBJ2-7; d_call: -; clone_size: many; cdr3_aa: CASSSTTGTSYEQYF; cdr3_nt: TGCGCCAGCAGTTCTACGACAGGAACCTCCTACGAGCAGTACTTC
v_call: TRBV28; j_call: TRBJ2-1; d_call: -; clone_size: many; cdr3_aa: CASILEDEQFF; cdr3_nt: TGTGCCAGCATCCTCGAGGATGAGCAGTTCTTC
v_call: TRBV12-3/TRBV12-4; j_call: TRBJ2-2; d_call: -; clone_size: -; cdr3_aa: CASETGKGTGELFF; cdr3_nt: TGTGCCAGCGAAACAGGGAAAGGCACCGGGGAGCTGTTTTTT
v_call: TRBV14; j_call: TRBJ1-2; d_call: -; clone_size: many; cdr3_aa: CASSYRGGSTNYGYTF; cdr3_nt: TGTGCCAGCAGTTATAGGGGCGGTTCGACTAACTATGGCTACACCTTC
v_call: TRBV7-9; j_call: TRBJ2-2; d_call: -; clone_size: few; cdr3_aa: CASSFDGQRGELFF; cdr3_nt: TGTGCCAGCAGCTTTGATGGGCAGCGGGGGGAGCTGTTTTTT
v_call: TRBV6-2/TRBV6-3; j_call: TRBJ2-5; d_call: -; clone_size: few; cdr3_aa: CASSSPHDTQETQYF; cdr3_nt: TGTGCCAGCAGTTCCCCCCACGACACGCAAGAGACCCAGTACTTC
v_call: TRBV12-3/TRBV12-4; j_call: TRBJ2-2; d_call: TRBD2; clone_size: many; cdr3_aa: CASRGAGAGELFF; cdr3_nt: TGTGCCAGCAGGGGAGCGGGAGCCGGGGAGCTGTTTTTT
v_call: TRBV12-3/TRBV12-4; j_call: TRBJ2-5; d_call: TRBD1; clone_size: many; cdr3_aa: CASSEQLTGGGETQYF; cdr3_nt: TGTGCCAGCAGTGAGCAATTGACAGGGGGAGGAGAGACCCAGTACTTC
v_call: TRBV3-1; j_call: TRBJ1-1; d_call: -; clone_size: few; cdr3_aa: CASSQLTAPEAFF; cdr3_nt: TGTGCCAGCAGCCAATTGACCGCGCCTGAAGCTTTCTTT
v_call: TRBV5-8; j_call: TRBJ2-3; d_call: TRBD2; clone_size: few; cdr3_aa: CASSSGLAGTTDTQYF; cdr3_nt: TGTGCCAGCAGCTCCGGACTAGCGGGGACCACAGATACGCAGTATTTT